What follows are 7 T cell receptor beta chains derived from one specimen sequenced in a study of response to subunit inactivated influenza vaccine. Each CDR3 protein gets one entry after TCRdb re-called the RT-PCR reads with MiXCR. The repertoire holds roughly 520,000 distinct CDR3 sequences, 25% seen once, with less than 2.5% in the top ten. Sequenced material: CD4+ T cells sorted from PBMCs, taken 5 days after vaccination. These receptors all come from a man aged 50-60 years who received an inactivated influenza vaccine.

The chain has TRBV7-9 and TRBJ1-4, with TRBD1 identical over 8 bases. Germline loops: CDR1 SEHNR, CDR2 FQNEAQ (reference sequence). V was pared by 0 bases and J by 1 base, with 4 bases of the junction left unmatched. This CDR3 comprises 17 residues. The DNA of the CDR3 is TGTGCCAGCAGCTTAGCTTACAGGGGGAGAACTAATGAAAAACTGTTTTTT. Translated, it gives CASSLAYRGRTNEKLFF.

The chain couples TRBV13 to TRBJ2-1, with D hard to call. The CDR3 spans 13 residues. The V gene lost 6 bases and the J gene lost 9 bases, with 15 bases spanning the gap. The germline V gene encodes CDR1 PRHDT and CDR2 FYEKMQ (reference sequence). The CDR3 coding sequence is TGTGCCAGCAGTCCAAGACCAGCCAGTGAGCAGTTCTTC. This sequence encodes CASSPRPASEQFF.

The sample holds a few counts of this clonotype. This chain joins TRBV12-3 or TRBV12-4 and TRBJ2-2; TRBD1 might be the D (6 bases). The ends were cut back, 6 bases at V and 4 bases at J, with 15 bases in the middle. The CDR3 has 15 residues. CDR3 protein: CASSPQGIRTGELFF. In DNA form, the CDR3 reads TGTGCCAGCAGCCCACAGGGAATTCGCACCGGGGAGCTGTTTTTT.

The CDR3 DNA is TGTGCCAGCAGTTACCGACTAGCGTCCTACGAGCAGTACTTC. Encoded protein: CASSYRLASYEQYF. The V call is TRBV6-2 or TRBV6-3, the J call TRBJ2-7; 8 positions agree with TRBD2. Trimming cost V 2 bases and J 1 base; bases outside gene matches: 1. Looked up from germline, CDR1 is MNHEY and CDR2 is SVGEGT. The CDR3 extends over 14 amino acids.

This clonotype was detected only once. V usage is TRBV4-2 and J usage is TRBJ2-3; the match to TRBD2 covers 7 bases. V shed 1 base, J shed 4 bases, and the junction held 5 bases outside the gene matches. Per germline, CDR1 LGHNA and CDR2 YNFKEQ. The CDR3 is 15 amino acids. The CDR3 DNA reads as TGTGCCAGCAGCCAAGGGCGGGAGTCATCAGATACGCAGTATTTT. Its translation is CASSQGRESSDTQYF.

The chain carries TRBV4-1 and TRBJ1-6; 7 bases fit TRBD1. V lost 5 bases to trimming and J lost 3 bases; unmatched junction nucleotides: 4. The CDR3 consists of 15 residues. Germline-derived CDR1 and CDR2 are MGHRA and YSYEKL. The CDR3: CASSLRQGYNSPLHF. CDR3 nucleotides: TGCGCCAGCAGCTTGCGACAGGGCTATAATTCACCCCTCCACTTT.

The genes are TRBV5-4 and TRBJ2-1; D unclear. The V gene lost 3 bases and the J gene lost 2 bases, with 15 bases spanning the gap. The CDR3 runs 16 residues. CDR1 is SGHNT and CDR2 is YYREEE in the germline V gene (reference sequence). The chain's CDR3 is CASSSPGHPTYNEQFF. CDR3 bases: TGTGCCAGCAGCTCCCCCGGTCACCCTACCTACAATGAGCAGTTCTTC.